Shown below are 24 T cell receptor beta chains from a single sample sequenced in a study of blood T cell repertoires in COVID-19. The repertoire was sequenced with immunoSEQ multiplex PCR; TCRdb's copy has only in-frame clones and lacks some. Among about 220,000 clones listed, roughly 89% were seen once. Sequencing was carried out using PBMCs or T cells enriched from blood (not recorded which). These TCRs come from a man aged 30-40 years who had been exposed to COVID-19.

This chain connects TRBV24-1 to TRBJ2-3; a possible D gene is TRBD2 (6 bases). V was cut by 1 base and J by 1 base, with 8 bases left in between. Germline V gene sequence: CDR1 KGHDR, CDR2 SFDVKD. The CDR3 totals 15 residues. The CDR3 region is CATSDFGGGTDTQYF. The CDR3 DNA is TGTGCCACCAGTGATTTTGGCGGGGGCACAGATACGCAGTATTTT.

This clone was observed a handful of times. The chain recombines TRBV30 with TRBJ2-7, with 7 bases lining up with TRBD1. The CDR3 runs 13 residues. The germline V gene has CDR1 GTSNPN and CDR2 SVGIG (reference sequence). With V trimmed by 0 bases and J by 7 bases, 6 bases remained unmatched. CDR3 nucleotide sequence: TGTGCCTGGAGTGTCACAGGGGTTGGAGAGCAGTACTTC. This gives the protein CAWSVTGVGEQYF. Full variable domain (remainder filled in from reference TRBV30 and TRBJ2-7): SQTIHQWPATLVQPVGSPLSLECTVEGTSNPNLYWYRQAAGRGLQLLFYSVGIGQISSEVPQNLSASRPQDRQFILSSKKLLLSDSGFYLCAWSVTGVGEQYFGPGTRLTVT.

The gene calls are TRBV11-2 and TRBJ1-1, with 7 bases matching TRBD1. The CDR3 is made up of 17 amino acids. Germline V gene sequence: CDR1 SGHAT, CDR2 FQNNGV. Trimming took 0 bases from V and 3 from J; bases not matched to a gene: 10. The CDR3 loop is CASSLDLVDQGDTEAFF. The CDR3 DNA is TGTGCCAGCAGCTTAGATCTGGTCGACCAGGGGGACACTGAAGCTTTCTTT.

This clone was detected a few times. The rearrangement links TRBV15 to TRBJ1-6, with 7 bases identical to TRBD1. The CDR3 has 16 amino acids. Germline loops: CDR1 LNHNV, CDR2 YYDKDF (reference sequence). V shed 2 bases and J 7 bases; nucleotides not matched to a gene: 8. Here the CDR3 DNA reads TGTGCCACCAGCAGAATAGTCCGGGACAGCAATTCACCCCTCCACTTT. Its translation is CATSRIVRDSNSPLHF. Using reference TRBV15 and TRBJ1-6 for the parts outside the CDR3, the full variable domain is DAMVIQNPRYQVTQFGKPVTLSCSQTLNHNVMYWYQQKSSQAPKLLFHYYDKDFNNEADTPDNFQSRRPNTSFCFLDIRSPGLGDTAMYLCATSRIVRDSNSPLHFGNGTRLTVT.

This clone was recorded a few times. The chain carries TRBV7-9 and TRBJ2-3; 8 nucleotides align to TRBD2. Germline assignment: CDR1 SEHNR and CDR2 FQNEAQ (reference sequence). Trimming cost V 6 bases and J 6 bases; bases outside gene matches: 11. The CDR3 covers 15 residues. The CDR3 reads CASSTERGSRDTQYF. The CDR3 DNA sequence: TGTGCCAGCAGTACCGAGCGGGGGAGTCGTGATACGCAGTATTTT.

V and J are TRBV19 and TRBJ2-1; 8 bases are a match to TRBD1. J gave up 7 bases and V 7 bases, and 9 bases lay outside the gene matches. Germline V CDR1 and CDR2: LNHDA, SQIVND (reference sequence). CDR3 size: 14 residues. The CDR3 region has the DNA TGTGCCAGTAAGGACACGCAGGGGGCGAATGAGCAGTTCTTC. It is translated as CASKDTQGANEQFF.

The rearrangement uses TRBV7-9 and TRBJ2-3; the D is unclear. Germline V gene lookup returns CDR1 SEHNR and CDR2 FQNEAQ (reference sequence). Trimming removed 6 bases at V and 4 bases at J, with 8 bases between. This CDR3 has 12 residues. The CDR3 loop reads CASSDQADTQYF. The CDR3 DNA is TGTGCCAGCAGTGACCAGGCAGATACGCAGTATTTT.

The sample holds one count of this clone. The CDR3 nucleotides are TGTGCCAGTAGTATAGAAGGGGGTAATTTCGGTTCACCCCTCCACTTT. It codes for CASSIEGGNFGSPLHF. The chain carries TRBV19 and TRBJ1-6, with a tentative D call TRBD1 (6 bases). Germline CDR1 and CDR2: LNHDA and SQIVND (reference sequence). This CDR3 has 16 residues. With 0 bases removed from V and 9 bases from J, the gap between germline ends came to 15 bases. The variable domain in full, with the rest retrieved from reference TRBV19 and TRBJ1-6, is DGGITQSPKYLFRKEGQNVTLSCEQNLNHDAMYWYRQDPGQGLRLIYYSQIVNDFQKGDIAEGYSVSREKKESFPLTVTSAQKNPTAFYLCASSIEGGNFGSPLHFGNGTRLTVT.

This clone was recorded once. This rearrangement joins TRBV5-5 to TRBJ1-5, with 10 nucleotides matching TRBD1. This CDR3 region has 15 residues. Germline V gives CDR1 SGHKS, CDR2 YYEKEE (reference sequence). The ends lost 4 bases at V and 5 bases at J; junction bases unmatched: 6. CDR3 nucleotide sequence: TGTGCCAGCAGCCCGTCCGGGACAGGGGATCAGCCCCAGCATTTT. It codes for CASSPSGTGDQPQHF.

The V and J genes are TRBV7-9 and TRBJ2-6; D is unresolved. The V gene's germline CDR1 is SEHNR and CDR2 FQNEAQ (reference sequence). This CDR3 comprises 14 residues. Trimming pared 9 bases from V and 4 bases from J, leaving 13 bases between. The CDR3 nucleotides read TGTGCCAGTGACGGGTCTACAGGGGCCAACGTCCTGACTTTC. Translated: CASDGSTGANVLTF.

CDR3 sequence reads: CASSLTGRNSPLHF. The CDR3 coding sequence is TGTGCCAGCAGCTTAACAGGGAGGAATTCACCCCTCCACTTT. The chain joins TRBV7-3 to TRBJ1-6; D is unresolved. Germline V lookup: CDR1 SGHTA, CDR2 FQGTGA. The V end lost 0 bases, the J end lost 7 bases, and 7 bases lay between the germline ends. This CDR3 is 14 amino acids long.

In this sample, this clone turned up once. The V gene is TRBV30, the J gene TRBJ1-5; unclear D gene. The CDR3 has 14 amino acids. The V end was cut by 3 bases, the J end by 11 bases, with 20 bases between. Germline V CDR1 and CDR2: GTSNPN, SVGIG (reference sequence). Here the CDR3 reads CAWSLAEERGAQHF. CDR3 DNA: TGTGCCTGGAGCCTTGCGGAAGAACGCGGGGCCCAGCATTTT.

The chain carries TRBV25-1 and TRBJ1-2; maybe TRBD1 (6 bases). The V gene's germline CDR1 is MGHDK and CDR2 SYGVNS. Trimming removed 6 bases from V and 4 bases from J, with 9 bases in between. This CDR3 contains 12 residues. The CDR3 nucleotides read TGTGCCAGCAGCCAAGGGGGCTATGGCTACACCTTC. Its translation is CASSQGGYGYTF.

The rearrangement uses TRBV27 and TRBJ2-1; TRBD1 agrees at 10 bases. Germline trimming cut 6 bases from V and 6 bases from J; bases unmatched to any gene: 5. Germline-derived CDR1 and CDR2 are MNHEY and SMNVEV (reference sequence). This CDR3 is built from 14 residues. Written as DNA, the CDR3 is TGTGCCAGCAGGACAGGGGGCGCAGCCAATGAGCAGTTCTTC. Its protein is CASRTGGAANEQFF.

The chain links TRBV7-9 to TRBJ2-2, with 8 bases that match TRBD1. V lost 5 bases and J lost 4; bases outside the gene matches: 15. This CDR3 has 18 amino acids. Germline loops: CDR1 SEHNR, CDR2 FQNEAQ (reference sequence). CDR3 amino acids: CASSPRAPRGPGTGELFF. In DNA, the CDR3 is TGTGCCAGCAGCCCCAGGGCCCCCAGGGGGCCGGGCACCGGGGAGCTGTTTTTT.

This clone was detected only a few times. The chain has TRBV9 and TRBJ1-6; D call uncertain. The CDR3 runs to 14 residues. Trimming pared 3 bases from V and 7 bases from J, leaving 11 bases between. Germline V gene data show CDR1 as SGDLS and CDR2 as YYNGEE. For the CDR3, the DNA is TGTGCCAGCAGCGAGCGGGCCAGCAATTCACCCCTCCACTTT. Amino acid sequence: CASSERASNSPLHF.

The gene calls are TRBV25-1 and TRBJ2-7, with D perhaps matching TRBD1 (6 bases). In germline, CDR1 is MGHDK, CDR2 SYGVNS. V was shortened by 5 bases and J by 5 bases, with 19 bases between the two germline ends. The CDR3 extends over 15 amino acids. The CDR3 DNA reads TGTGCCAGCAGTATTAACGCAGGGGCTAGTGACGAGCAGTACTTC. Translated: CASSINAGASDEQYF.

The chain recombines TRBV30 with TRBJ1-5; a weak D match, TRBD1 (5 bases). With 5 bases removed from V and 3 bases from J, the gap between germline ends came to 11 bases. This CDR3 is built from 13 residues. From germline, CDR1 is GTSNPN and CDR2 SVGIG (reference sequence). CDR3: CAWRKGANQPQHF. As DNA, the CDR3 is TGTGCCTGGCGTAAAGGGGCCAATCAGCCCCAGCATTTT.

Points on this clone: An end of the junction differs from the germline gene, which may be a read error. This chain uses TRBV7-9 with TRBJ2-7, with TRBD2 matching over 8 bases. The CDR3 totals 12 residues. Germline lookup yields CDR1 SEHNR and CDR2 FQNEAQ (reference sequence). The CDR3 coding sequence is TGTGCCAGCAGCTTAGAGCGGGGGCCCCTATTTTTC. It codes for CASSLERGPLFF.

V usage is TRBV29-1 and J usage is TRBJ2-1; TRBD2 agrees at 9 bases. V trimming: 4 bases; J trimming: 8 bases; junction bases outside the gene matches: 18. This CDR3 contains 17 residues. Germline CDR1 reads SQVTM; CDR2 reads ANQGSEA. CDR3 nucleotide sequence: TGCAGCGTTGTAACCCATAGAGGACTAGCGTTGGGGCATGAGCAGTTCTTC. This codes for CSVVTHRGLALGHEQFF.

V is TRBV5-1 and J is TRBJ2-7; 7 bases fit TRBD1. The CDR3 runs 13 residues. Germline assignment: CDR1 SGHRS and CDR2 YFSETQ. With V trimmed by 8 bases and J by 0 bases, 5 bases remained unmatched. The CDR3 DNA reads TGCGCCAGTACCGGGGACAGCTCCTACGAGCAGTACTTC. It translates to CASTGDSSYEQYF.

This chain joins TRBV29-1 and TRBJ1-1; D perhaps matches TRBD1 (6 bases). This CDR3 spans 13 amino acids. CDR1 SQVTM and CDR2 ANQGSEA come from the germline V gene. Trimming took off 3 bases at V and 5 bases at J, with 13 bases between the two ends. This CDR3 reads CSVDKGGGTEAFF. The CDR3, as DNA: TGCAGCGTTGATAAAGGGGGAGGGACTGAAGCTTTCTTT.

The genes are TRBV19 and TRBJ1-5; TRBD1 aligns across 8 bases. CDR3 length: 13 residues. The V segment lost 10 bases and the J segment 7 bases; nucleotides outside the gene matches: 9. CDR1 LNHDA and CDR2 SQIVND come from the germline V gene (reference sequence). The CDR3 loop reads CATGTGRDQPQHF. The CDR3 DNA reads TGTGCCACAGGGACAGGTAGAGACCAGCCCCAGCATTTT.

This chain links TRBV4-2 with TRBJ2-7, with a possible D match to TRBD1 (5 bases). With 1 base removed from V and 7 bases from J, the gap between germline ends came to 17 bases. This CDR3 contains 15 residues. From germline, CDR1 is LGHNA and CDR2 YNFKEQ. The DNA of the CDR3 is TGTGCCAGCAGCCAAGTAAACGACAGACCTTCGGAGCAGTACTTC. Translated, it gives CASSQVNDRPSEQYF.